This T cell receptor beta chain was recorded in a study of T cells in placental villitis. Regarding the complete study: The study compared placental TCR-beta repertoires across villitis of unknown etiology, gestational-age-matched unaffected controls, and infectious villitis to test an allograft-versus-infection hypothesis.

V trim: 0 bases; J trim: 6 bases; unmatched bases: 6. The CDR3 contains 15 residues, cysteine and phenylalanine counted. Kept here is only the CDR3 DNA, which spans 45 bases and is read in frame from base 1. CDR1 SGHRS and CDR2 YFSETQ are derived from the germline V gene. Worth noting for this clone: Its antigen is currently not known. Base quality data are lacking; no much larger clone is found one base away.

Overall results and qualifications from the work: Small amounts of decidua were contained in the paraffin blocks, so some of the captured T cells, especially in controls, may have been decidual rather than villous infiltrates. With bulk tissue sequencing, helper, regulatory or cytotoxic T cells could not be distinguished, nor could maternal versus fetal T cells, and gamma-delta receptors were excluded. CMV-specific clone frequencies were lower in villitis of unknown etiology than in infectious CMV cases (roughly 0.001 vs 0.011), and villitis of unknown etiology did not differ from controls on this measure.

TCR-beta CDR3 regions were amplified from genomic DNA with the immunoSEQ v4 bias-controlled multiplex PCR assay, run blinded to group allocation. To estimate the quantities of nucleated cells and T cells in each sample, reference gene primers were included together with the TCR-beta primers. Sequencing of the libraries was performed on an Illumina MiSeq with a 100-cycle paired-end protocol. The source study handled its data this way. Diversity and richness were calculated in immunoSEQ Analyzer software; richness by iChao1, clonality based on Pielou evenness and Shannon diversity (0-1, higher means less diverse). CDR3 amino acid sequences together with their V/J genes were searched in VDJdb for CMV, EBV and influenza A specificities using confidence 3 and substitution 2. TCR-beta amino acid clonotype overlap between villitis of unknown etiology, infectious villitis and control repertoires was assessed with the Morisita-Horn index. The clones in this table, taken by TCRdb from immuneACCESS, are in-frame only. Not every clone is retained; where verified, under half of the shortfall comes from an unresolved V gene, and the cause of the rest is unknown. The DNA gave D and trimming, while V, J and clone size come from that table. Counted in this sample were several thousand clones; around four fifths of them appeared once. Roughly 8.7% of the sample comes from the top ten.

Five infectious villitis placentae, four with confirmed cytomegalovirus and one with Toxoplasma gondii, were included and were not matched to other groups. The mothers in the infectious villitis group were younger, carried smaller fetuses, and either delivered preterm or experienced intrauterine demise in a couple of cases. After delivery, the placentae were collected and evaluated both grossly and histologically, and only then was archival tissue selected. Five 10-micron scrolls were cut from each FFPE block, and DNA was isolated using the AllPrep DNA/RNA FFPE Tissue kit. DNA concentration and purity were checked by NanoDrop, and RNA quality was assessed on a Bioanalyzer.

The sequence is built from TRBV5-1 and TRBJ1-2; TRBD1 lines up with 9 middle nucleotides. Sequenced sample: placental tissue containing maternal and fetal cells. The receptor comes from a human patient with infectious villitis; the placental T cells may come from both mother and fetus. The CDR3 is CASSLGDRVVDGYTF. Read as DNA, the sequence is TGCGCCAGCAGCTTGGGGGACAGGGTCGTGGATGGCTACACCTTC.